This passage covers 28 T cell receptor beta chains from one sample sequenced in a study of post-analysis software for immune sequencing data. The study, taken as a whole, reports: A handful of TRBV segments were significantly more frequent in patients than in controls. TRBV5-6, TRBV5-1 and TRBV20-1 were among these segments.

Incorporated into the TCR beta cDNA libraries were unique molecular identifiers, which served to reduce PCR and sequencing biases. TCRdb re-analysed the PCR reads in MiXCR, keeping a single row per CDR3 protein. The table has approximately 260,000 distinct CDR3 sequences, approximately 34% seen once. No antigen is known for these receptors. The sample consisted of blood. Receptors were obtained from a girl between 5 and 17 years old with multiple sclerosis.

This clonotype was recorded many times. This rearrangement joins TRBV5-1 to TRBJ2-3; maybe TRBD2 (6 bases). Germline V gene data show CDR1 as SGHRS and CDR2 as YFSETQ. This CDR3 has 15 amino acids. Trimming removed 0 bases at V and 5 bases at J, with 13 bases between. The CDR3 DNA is TGCGCCAGCAGCTTGGCCACGGGACTGTTAGATACGCAGTATTTT. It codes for CASSLATGLLDTQYF.

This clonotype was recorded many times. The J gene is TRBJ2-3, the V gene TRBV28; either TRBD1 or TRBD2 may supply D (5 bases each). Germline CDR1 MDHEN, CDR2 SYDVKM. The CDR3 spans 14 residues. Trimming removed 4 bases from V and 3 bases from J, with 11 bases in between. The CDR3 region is CASSSGTRTDTQYF. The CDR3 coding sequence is TGTGCCAGCAGTTCCGGGACCAGAACAGATACGCAGTATTTT.

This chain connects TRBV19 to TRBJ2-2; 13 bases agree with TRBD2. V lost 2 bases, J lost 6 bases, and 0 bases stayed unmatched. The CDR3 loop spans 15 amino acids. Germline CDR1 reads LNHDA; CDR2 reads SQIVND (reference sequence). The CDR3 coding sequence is TGTGCCAGTAGTATAACTAGCGGGAGGGCCGGGGAGCTGTTTTTT. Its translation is CASSITSGRAGELFF.

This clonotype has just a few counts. The CDR3 DNA is TGTGCCACCACTAGCGAGGAAAACATTCAGTACTTC. Translation gives CATTSEENIQYF. The V and J genes are TRBV6-6 and TRBJ2-7, with 7 bases that match TRBD2. The closer fit of TRBJ2-4 to the DNA end suggests the J call may be wrong. Germline CDR1 MNHNY, CDR2 SVGAGI (reference sequence). This CDR3 contains 12 residues.

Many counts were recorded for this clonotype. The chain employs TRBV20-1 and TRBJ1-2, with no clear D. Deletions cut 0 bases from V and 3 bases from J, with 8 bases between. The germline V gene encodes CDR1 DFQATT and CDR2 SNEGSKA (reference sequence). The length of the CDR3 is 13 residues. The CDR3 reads CSARDQRDYGYTF. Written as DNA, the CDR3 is TGCAGTGCTAGAGATCAAAGGGACTATGGCTACACCTTC.

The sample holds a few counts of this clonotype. The CDR3 reads CASTEGFSNQPQHF. In DNA form, the CDR3 reads TGTGCCAGCACGGAAGGGTTTAGCAATCAGCCCCAGCATTTT. The chain combines TRBV2 with TRBJ1-5; D gene unclear. Germline V gives CDR1 SNHLY, CDR2 FYNNEI. Trimming took off 7 bases at V and 0 bases at J, with 10 bases between the two ends. This CDR3 contains 14 residues.

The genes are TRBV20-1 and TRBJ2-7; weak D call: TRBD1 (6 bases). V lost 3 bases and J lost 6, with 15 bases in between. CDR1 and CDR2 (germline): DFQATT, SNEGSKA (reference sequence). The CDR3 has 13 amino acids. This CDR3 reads CSARAGDPGEQYF. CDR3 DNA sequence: TGCAGTGCTAGGGCAGGGGATCCTGGCGAGCAGTACTTC.

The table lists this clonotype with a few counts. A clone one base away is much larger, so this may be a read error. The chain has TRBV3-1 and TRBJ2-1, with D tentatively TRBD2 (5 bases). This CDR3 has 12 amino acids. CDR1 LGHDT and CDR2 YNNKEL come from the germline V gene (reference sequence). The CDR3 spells CASGQGSDEQFF. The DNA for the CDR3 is TGTGCCAGCGGCCAAGGTAGCGATGAGCAGTTCTTC.

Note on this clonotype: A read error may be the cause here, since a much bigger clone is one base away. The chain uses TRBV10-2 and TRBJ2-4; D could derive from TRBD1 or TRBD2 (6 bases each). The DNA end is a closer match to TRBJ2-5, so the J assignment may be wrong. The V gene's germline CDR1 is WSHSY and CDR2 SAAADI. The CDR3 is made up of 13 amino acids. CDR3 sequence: CASTPLGGETQYF. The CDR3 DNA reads TGCGCCAGCACTCCGCTGGGGGGCGAGACCCAGTACTTC.

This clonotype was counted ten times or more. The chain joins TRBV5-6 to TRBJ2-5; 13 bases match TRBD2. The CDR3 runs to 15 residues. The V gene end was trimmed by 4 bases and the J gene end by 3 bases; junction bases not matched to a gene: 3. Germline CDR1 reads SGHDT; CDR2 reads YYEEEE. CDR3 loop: CASSPGLAGKETQYF. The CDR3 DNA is TGTGCCAGCAGCCCGGGACTAGCGGGGAAAGAGACCCAGTACTTC.

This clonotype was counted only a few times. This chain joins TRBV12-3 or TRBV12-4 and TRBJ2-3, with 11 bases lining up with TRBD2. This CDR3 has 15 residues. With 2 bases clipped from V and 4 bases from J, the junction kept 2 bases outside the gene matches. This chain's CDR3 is CASSLLAGGADTQYF. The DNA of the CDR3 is TGTGCCAGCAGTTTACTAGCGGGGGGAGCAGATACGCAGTATTTT.

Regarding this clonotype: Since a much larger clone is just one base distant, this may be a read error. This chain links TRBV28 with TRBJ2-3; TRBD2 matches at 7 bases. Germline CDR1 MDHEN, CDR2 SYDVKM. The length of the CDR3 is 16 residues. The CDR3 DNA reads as TGTGTCAGCGGGGACCCGAGCGGGGTGGCCGGCGATACGCAGTATTTT. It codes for CVSGDPSGVAGDTQYF. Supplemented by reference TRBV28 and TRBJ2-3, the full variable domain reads DVKVTQSSRYLVKRTGEKVFLECVQDMDHENMFWYRQDPGLGLRLIYFSYDVKMKEKGDIPEGYSVSREKKERFSLILESASTNQTSMYLCVSGDPSGVAGDTQYFGPGTRLTVL.

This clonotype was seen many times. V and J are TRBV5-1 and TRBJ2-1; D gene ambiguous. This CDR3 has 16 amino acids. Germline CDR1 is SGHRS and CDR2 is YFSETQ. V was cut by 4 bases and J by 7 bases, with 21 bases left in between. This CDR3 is CASSQRPEPPRNEQFF. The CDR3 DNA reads TGCGCCAGCAGCCAACGACCGGAGCCCCCCAGGAATGAGCAGTTCTTC.

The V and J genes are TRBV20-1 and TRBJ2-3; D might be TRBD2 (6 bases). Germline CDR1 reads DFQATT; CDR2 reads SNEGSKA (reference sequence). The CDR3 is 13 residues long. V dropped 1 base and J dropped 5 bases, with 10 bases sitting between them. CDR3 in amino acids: CSARAGSVDTQYF. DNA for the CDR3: TGCAGTGCTAGAGCCGGGAGCGTAGATACGCAGTATTTT.

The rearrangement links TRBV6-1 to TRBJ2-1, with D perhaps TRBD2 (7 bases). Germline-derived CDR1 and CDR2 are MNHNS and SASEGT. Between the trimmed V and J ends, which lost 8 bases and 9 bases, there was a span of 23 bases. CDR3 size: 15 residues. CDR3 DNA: TGTGCCAGCCGACTAGTGGGAGGGGGTTCGGGTGAGCAGTTCTTC. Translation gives CASRLVGGGSGEQFF.

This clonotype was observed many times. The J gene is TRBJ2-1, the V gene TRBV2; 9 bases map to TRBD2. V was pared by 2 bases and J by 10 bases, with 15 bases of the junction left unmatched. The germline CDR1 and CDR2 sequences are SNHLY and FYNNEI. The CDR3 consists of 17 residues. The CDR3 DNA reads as TGTGCCAGCAGTGAACCAGGACTAGCGAGAACCAATCGAGAGCAGTTCTTC. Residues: CASSEPGLARTNREQFF.

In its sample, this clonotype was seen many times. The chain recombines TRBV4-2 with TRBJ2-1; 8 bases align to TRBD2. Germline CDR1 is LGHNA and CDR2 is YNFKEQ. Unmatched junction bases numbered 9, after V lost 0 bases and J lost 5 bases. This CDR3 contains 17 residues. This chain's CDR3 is CASSQEAVTAGDNEQFF. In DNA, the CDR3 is TGTGCCAGCAGCCAAGAGGCGGTAACAGCGGGGGACAATGAGCAGTTCTTC.

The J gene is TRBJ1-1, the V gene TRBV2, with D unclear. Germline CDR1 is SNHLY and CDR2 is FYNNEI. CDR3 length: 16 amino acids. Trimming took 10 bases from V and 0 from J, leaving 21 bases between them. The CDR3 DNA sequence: TGTGCCAACAGCGAAACCCCAGCAGAGATGAACACTGAAGCTTTCTTT. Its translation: CANSETPAEMNTEAFF.

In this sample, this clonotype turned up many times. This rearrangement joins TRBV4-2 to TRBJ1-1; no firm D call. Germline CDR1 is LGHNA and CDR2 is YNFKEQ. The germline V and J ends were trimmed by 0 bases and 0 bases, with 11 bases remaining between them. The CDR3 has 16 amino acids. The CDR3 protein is CASSQEGSGMNTEAFF. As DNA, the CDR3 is TGTGCCAGCAGCCAAGAAGGGTCAGGCATGAACACTGAAGCTTTCTTT.

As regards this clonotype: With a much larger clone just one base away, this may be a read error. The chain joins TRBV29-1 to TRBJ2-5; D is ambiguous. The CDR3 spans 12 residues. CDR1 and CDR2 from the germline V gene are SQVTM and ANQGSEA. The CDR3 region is CSVRQSQETRYF. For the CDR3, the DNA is TGCAGCGTTCGACAAAGCCAAGAGACCCGGTACTTC. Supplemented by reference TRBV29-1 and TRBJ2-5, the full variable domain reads SAVISQKPSRDICQRGTSLTIQCQVDSQVTMMFWYRQQPGQSLTLIATANQGSEATYESGFVIDKFPISRPNLTFSTLTVSNMSPEDSSIYLCSVRQSQETRYFGPGTRLLVL.

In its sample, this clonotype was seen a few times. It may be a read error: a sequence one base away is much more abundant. Here the CDR3 DNA reads TGTGCCAGCAGCTCACAGGGGTTTGTATACAATGAGCAGTTCTTC. Translating it yields CASSSQGFVYNEQFF. The chain carries TRBV12-3 or TRBV12-4 and TRBJ2-1, with TRBD1 matching over 7 bases. The length of the CDR3 is 15 residues. V lost 6 bases to trimming and J lost 4 bases; unmatched junction nucleotides: 9.

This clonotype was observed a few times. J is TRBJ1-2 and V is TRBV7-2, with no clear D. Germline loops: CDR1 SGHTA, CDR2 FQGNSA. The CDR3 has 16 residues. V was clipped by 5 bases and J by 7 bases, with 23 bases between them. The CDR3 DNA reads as TGTGCCAGCAGCACTGAGCACAATCGGGGATCGGTTGGCTACACCTTC. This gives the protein CASSTEHNRGSVGYTF.

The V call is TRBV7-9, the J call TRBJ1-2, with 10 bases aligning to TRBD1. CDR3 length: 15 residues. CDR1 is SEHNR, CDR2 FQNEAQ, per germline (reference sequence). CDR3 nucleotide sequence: TGTGGCCGTAGCTCGTGGACAGGGGGTAACTATGGCTACACCTTC. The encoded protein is CGRSSWTGGNYGYTF.

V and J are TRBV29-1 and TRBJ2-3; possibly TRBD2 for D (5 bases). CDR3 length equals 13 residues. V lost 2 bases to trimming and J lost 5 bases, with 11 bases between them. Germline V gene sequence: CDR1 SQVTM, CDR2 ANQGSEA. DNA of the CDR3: TGCAGCGTTGAATCCCAGGCGGGAGATACGCAGTATTTT. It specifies CSVESQAGDTQYF.

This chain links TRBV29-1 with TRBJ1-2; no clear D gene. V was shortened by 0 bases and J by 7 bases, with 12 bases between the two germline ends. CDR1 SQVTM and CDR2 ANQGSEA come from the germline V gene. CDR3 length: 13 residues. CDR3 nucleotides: TGCAGCGTTGAAGAAGCTGAACCAGGTGGCTACACCTTC. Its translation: CSVEEAEPGGYTF. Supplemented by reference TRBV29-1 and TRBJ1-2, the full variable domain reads SAVISQKPSRDICQRGTSLTIQCQVDSQVTMMFWYRQQPGQSLTLIATANQGSEATYESGFVIDKFPISRPNLTFSTLTVSNMSPEDSSIYLCSVEEAEPGGYTFGSGTRLTVV.

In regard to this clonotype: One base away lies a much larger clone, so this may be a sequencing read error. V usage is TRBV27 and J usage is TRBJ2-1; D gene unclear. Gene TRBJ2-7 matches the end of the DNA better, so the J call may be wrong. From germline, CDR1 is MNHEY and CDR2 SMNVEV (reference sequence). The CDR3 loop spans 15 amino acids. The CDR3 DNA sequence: TGTGCCAGCAGTTCTGGGATACCCTCCTACAATGAGCAGTACTTC. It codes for CASSSGIPSYNEQYF.

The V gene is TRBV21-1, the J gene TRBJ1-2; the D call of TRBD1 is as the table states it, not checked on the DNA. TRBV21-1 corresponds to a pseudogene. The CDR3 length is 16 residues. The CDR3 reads CASSKALPDRRYGYTF. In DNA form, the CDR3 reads TGTGCCAGCAGCAAAGCGCTACCAGACAGGAGGTATGGCTACACCTTC.

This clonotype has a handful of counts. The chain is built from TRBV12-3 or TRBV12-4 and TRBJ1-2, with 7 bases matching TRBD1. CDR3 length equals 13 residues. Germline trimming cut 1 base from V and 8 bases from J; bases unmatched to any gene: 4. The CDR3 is CASSLVGGGGYTF. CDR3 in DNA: TGTGCCAGCAGTTTAGTAGGGGGCGGGGGCTACACCTTC.